This paragraph covers one TCR beta chain sequence. Its antigen has not been determined. No base qualities exist here, and no much larger clone lies one base off it. The sample's time point label, decoded: peripheral blood 6 weeks after treatment start. The cohort included some 30 patients with locally advanced or metastatic urothelial carcinoma who were treated at Memorial Sloan Kettering on a trial protocol. Peripheral blood mononuclear cells were collected pretreatment and during treatment, with between 1 and 8 total time points per patient. The Qiagen DNeasy Blood extraction kit was used to purify genomic DNA from total PBMCs and tumor samples. PBMCs were collected pretreatment and during treatment, and were isolated and stored as previously described. To estimate absolute template abundance from read counts, synthetic TCR analog templates were spiked into each PCR. The immunoSEQ assay was used to amplify TCRbeta CDR3 regions from genomic DNA with bias-controlled V and J gene primers. Sequencing of rearranged TCRbeta segments was done at approximately 20X coverage. On the study's bioinformatics: Sequencing errors were corrected by clustering, and CDR3s were annotated against IMGT so that V, D and J genes could be assigned. Only productive TCRbeta rearrangements were used in downstream analyses, excluding out-of-frame or stop-codon sequences. Clonality was computed as one minus Shannon entropy normalized by the log of the number of unique productive sequences. Clones differing between time points or between blood and tumor were identified using Fisher's exact test with Benjamini-Hochberg correction, with an adjusted p below 0.01 applied as the threshold. The clones in this table, taken by TCRdb from immuneACCESS, are in-frame only. Not every clone is retained; where verified, under half of the shortfall comes from an unresolved V gene, and the cause of the rest is unknown. D and trimming come from the DNA, and the V and J calls and clone size come from that table. Within this sample are 100,000 to 150,000 clones, with 86% of them counted one time only. The biggest ten clones account for about 2.4% of the sample.

This entry comes from a study of PD-L1 blockade in urothelial cancer (dated by TCRdb to between 2016 and 2019). Looking at the study overall: All patients started therapy around 2014 and received atezolizumab 1,200 mg intravenously every 3 weeks. Blood samples gave a median of 141,255 T cells and some 83,000 unique TCRs, with a median clonality of 0.080. An exploratory multi-omic analysis was conducted of the somatic, immune and clinical correlates of response to PD-L1 blockade with atezolizumab in urothelial cancer. Pretreatment tumor samples, along with matched peripheral blood serially collected before and after atezolizumab treatment, were subjected to TCR sequencing. An ECOG performance status of 0 or 1 was recorded for the patients, and 0 to 3 prior chemotherapy regimens had been received by the patients. Twenty-five of 29 patients were identified as males with urothelial cancer of bladder origin, and a prior smoking history was reported by 18 of 29 patients. Nine patients reached durable clinical benefit, while some 20 patients did not. In the same patients who had TCR sequencing, pretreatment tumors also underwent whole exome sequencing and RNA sequencing. Blood samples were analyzed at 3 weeks after treatment start (second dose) and at 6 weeks after treatment start. Durable clinical benefit was defined as progression-free survival longer than 6 months, and TCR features were also tested against progression-free and overall survival. Pretreatment blood TCR-seq was available for twenty-nine patients, at least one posttreatment blood collection was obtained for roughly 25 patients, and tumor TCR-seq was available for roughly 25 patients.

Via the germline V gene (reference sequence), CDR1 is SGHNT and CDR2 YYREEE. Ends trimmed: V by 4 bases, J by 4 bases; bases unmatched to a gene: 13. From its cysteine to its phenylalanine, the CDR3 spans 16 amino acids. Only CDR3 DNA remains: 48 bases, in frame from the first base. Here is what the overall study found, with its caveats: At 3 weeks after the start of treatment, tumor-associated TCR clones in peripheral blood had expanded more in patients with durable benefit (n of about 20, p = 0.022). Small sample size (n ≈ 29) and many exploratory analyses mean the results are intended to be hypothesis-generating. Improved progression-free and overall survival was associated with having pretreatment peripheral blood TCR clonality below the median.

The sequenced sample was PBMCs, obtained around atezolizumab (anti-PD-L1) treatment. The clonotype originates from a man aged 45-65 years with urothelial cancer. The receptor chain draws on TRBV5-4 and TRBJ2-7, and 8 junctional nucleotides match TRBD2. The bases are TGTGCCAGCAGCCCGGGGGGGGCCCCCTATGGGTACGAGCAGTACTTC. It specifies CASSPGGAPYGYEQYF.